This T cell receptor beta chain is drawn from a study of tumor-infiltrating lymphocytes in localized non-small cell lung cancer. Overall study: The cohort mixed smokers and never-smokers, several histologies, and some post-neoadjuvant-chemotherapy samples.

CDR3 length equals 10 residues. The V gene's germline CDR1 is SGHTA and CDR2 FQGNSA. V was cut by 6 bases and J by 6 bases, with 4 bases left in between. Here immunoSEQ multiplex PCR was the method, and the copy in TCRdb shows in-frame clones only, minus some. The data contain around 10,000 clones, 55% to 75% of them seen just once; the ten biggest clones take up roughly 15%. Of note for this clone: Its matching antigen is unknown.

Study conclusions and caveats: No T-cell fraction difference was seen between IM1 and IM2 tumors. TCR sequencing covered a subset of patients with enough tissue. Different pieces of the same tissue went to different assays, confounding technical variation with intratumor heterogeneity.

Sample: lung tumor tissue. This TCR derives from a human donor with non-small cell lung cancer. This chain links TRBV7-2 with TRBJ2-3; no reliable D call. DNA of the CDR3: TGTGCCAGCAGGAGTGATACGCAGTATTTT. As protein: CASRSDTQYF.